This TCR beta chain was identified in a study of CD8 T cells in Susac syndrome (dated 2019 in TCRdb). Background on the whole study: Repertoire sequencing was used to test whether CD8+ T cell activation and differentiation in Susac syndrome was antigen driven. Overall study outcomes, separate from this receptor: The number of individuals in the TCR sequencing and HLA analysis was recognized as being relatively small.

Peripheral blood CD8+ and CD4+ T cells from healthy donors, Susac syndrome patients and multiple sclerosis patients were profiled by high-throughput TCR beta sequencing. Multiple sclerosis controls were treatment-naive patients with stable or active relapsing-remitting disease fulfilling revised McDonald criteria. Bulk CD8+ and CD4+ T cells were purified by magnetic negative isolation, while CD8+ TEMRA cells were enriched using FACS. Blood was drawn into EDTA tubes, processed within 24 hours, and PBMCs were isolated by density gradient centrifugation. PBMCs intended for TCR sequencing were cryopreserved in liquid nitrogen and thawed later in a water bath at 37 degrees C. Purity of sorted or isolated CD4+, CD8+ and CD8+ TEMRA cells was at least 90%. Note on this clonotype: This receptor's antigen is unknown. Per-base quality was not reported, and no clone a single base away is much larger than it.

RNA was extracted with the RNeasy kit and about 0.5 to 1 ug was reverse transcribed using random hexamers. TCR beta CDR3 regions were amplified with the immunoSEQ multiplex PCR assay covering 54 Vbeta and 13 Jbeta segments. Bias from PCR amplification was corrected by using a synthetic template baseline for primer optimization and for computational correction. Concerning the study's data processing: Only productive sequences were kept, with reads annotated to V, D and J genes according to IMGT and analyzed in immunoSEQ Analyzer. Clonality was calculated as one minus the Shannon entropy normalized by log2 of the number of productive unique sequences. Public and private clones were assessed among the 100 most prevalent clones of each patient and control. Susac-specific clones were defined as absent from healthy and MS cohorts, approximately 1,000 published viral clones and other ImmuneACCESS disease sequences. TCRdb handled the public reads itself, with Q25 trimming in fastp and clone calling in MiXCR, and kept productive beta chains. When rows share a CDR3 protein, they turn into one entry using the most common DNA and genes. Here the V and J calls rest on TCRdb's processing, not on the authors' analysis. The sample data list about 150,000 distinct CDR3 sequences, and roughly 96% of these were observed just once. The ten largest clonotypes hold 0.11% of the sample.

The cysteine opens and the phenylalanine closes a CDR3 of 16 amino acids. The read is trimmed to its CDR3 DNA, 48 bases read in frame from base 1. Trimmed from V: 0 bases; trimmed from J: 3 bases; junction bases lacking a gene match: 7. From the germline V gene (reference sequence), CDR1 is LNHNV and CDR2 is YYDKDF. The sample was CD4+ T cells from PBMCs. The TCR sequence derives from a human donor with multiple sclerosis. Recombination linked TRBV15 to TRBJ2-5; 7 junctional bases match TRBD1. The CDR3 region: CATSRDQGQRKETQYF. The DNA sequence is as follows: TGTGCCACCAGCAGAGATCAGGGACAGCGAAAAGAGACCCAGTACTTC. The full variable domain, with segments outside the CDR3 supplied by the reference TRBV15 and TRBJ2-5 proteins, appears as DAMVIQNPRYQVTQFGKPVTLSCSQTLNHNVMYWYQQKSSQAPKLLFHYYDKDFNNEADTPDNFQSRRPNTSFCFLDIRSPGLGDTAMYLCATSRDQGQRKETQYFGPGTRLLVL.